This T cell receptor beta chain was captured by sequencing in a study of blood T cell repertoires in COVID-19. About the research overall: The United States, Italy and Spain supplied acute and convalescent COVID-19 samples. Sources were T cells, B-cell-depleted T cells, or PBMCs; the material itself was cDNA or gDNA.

Source study methods: Amplification of reference gene primers was used by the study to estimate nucleated cell counts. The repertoire was sequenced with immunoSEQ multiplex PCR; TCRdb's copy has only in-frame clones and lacks some. Clonal size and the V and J genes are those of that table, whereas D and trimming came from the DNA. In the table there are some 240,000 clones, about 80% of which are singletons. Germline V lookup: CDR1 SGHVS, CDR2 FQNEAQ. V shed 5 bases and J 1 base; nucleotides not matched to a gene: 2. The CDR3 sequence is 14 residues long. Sequencing was performed on peripheral blood. This TCR was sampled from an elderly woman with acute or convalescent COVID-19. The chain recombines TRBV7-8 with TRBJ1-5; 7 bases line up with TRBD1. The CDR3 sequence: CASSPGGSNQPQHF. The CDR3 DNA reads TGTGCCAGCAGCCCAGGGGGAAGCAATCAGCCCCAGCATTTT.